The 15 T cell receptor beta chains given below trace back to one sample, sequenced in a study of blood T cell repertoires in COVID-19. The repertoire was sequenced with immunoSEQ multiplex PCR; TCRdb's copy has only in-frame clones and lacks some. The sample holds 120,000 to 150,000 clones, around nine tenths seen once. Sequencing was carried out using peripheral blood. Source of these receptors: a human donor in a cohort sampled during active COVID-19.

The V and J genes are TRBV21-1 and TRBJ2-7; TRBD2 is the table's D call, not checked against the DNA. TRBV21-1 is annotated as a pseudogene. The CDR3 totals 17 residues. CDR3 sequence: CASSQRTSGGNSYEQYF. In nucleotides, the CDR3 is TGTGCCAGCAGCCAACGGACTAGCGGGGGCAACTCCTACGAGCAGTACTTC.

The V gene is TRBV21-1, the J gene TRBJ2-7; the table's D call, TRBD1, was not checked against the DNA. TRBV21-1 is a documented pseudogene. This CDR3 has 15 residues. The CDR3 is CASSNRDSNTYEQYF. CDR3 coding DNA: TGTGCCAGCAGCAACCGGGACAGCAACACCTACGAGCAGTACTTC.

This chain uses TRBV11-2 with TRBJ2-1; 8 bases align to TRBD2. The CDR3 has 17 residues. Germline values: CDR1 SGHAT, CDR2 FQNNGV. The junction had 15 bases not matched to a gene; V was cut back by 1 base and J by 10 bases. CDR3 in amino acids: CASSLVGILAAPSEQFF. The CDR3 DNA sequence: TGTGCCAGCAGCTTAGTTGGGATACTAGCGGCCCCCTCCGAGCAGTTCTTC. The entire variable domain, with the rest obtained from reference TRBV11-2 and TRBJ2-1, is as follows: EAGVAQSPRYKIIEKRQSVAFWCNPISGHATLYWYQQILGQGPKLLIQFQNNGVVDDSQLPKDRFSAERLKGVDSTLKIQPAKLEDSAVYLCASSLVGILAAPSEQFFGPGTRLTVL.

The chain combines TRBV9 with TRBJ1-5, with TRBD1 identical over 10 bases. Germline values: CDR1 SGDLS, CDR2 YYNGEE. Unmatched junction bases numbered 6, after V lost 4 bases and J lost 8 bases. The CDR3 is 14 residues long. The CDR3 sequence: CASSRDRGFEPQHF. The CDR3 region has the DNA TGTGCCAGCAGCCGGGACAGGGGTTTTGAGCCCCAGCATTTT.

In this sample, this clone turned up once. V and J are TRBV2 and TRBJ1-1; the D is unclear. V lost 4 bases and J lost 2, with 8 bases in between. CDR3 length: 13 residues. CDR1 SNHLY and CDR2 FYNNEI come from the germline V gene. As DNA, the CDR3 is TGTGCCAGCAGTGTCTACCTCAACACTGAAGCTTTCTTT. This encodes CASSVYLNTEAFF.

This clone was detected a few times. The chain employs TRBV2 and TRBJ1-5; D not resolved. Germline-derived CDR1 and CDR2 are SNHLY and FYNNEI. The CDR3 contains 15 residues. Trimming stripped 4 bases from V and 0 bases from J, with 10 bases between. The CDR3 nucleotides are TGTGCCAGCAGTGCGCGGCGGCATAGCAATCAGCCCCAGCATTTT. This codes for CASSARRHSNQPQHF.

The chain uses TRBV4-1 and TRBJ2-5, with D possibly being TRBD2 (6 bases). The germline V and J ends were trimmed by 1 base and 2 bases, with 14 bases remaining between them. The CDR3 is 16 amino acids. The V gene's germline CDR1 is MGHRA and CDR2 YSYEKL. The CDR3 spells CASSQGYGGEQETQYF. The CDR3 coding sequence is TGCGCCAGCAGCCAAGGGTACGGCGGGGAACAAGAGACCCAGTACTTC.

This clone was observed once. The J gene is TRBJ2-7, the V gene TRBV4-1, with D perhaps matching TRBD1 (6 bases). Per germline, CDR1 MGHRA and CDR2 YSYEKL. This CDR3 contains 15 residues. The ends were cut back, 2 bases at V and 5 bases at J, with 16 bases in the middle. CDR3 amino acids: CASSQLNRVHDEQYF. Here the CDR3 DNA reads TGCGCCAGCAGCCAATTAAACAGGGTACACGACGAGCAGTACTTC.

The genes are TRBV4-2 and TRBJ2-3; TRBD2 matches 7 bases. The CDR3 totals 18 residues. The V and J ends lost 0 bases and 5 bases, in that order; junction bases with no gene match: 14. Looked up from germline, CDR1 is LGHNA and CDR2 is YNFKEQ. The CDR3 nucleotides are TGTGCCAGCAGCCAAGATTTTACTAGCGCATCCCCGGTAGATACGCAGTATTTT. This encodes CASSQDFTSASPVDTQYF.

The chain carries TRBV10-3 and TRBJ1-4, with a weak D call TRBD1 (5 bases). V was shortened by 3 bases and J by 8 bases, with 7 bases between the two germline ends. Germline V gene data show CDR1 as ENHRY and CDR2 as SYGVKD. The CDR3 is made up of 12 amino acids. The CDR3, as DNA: TGTGCCATCAGTGAAGCAGGGGAAAAACTGTTTTTT. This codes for CAISEAGEKLFF.

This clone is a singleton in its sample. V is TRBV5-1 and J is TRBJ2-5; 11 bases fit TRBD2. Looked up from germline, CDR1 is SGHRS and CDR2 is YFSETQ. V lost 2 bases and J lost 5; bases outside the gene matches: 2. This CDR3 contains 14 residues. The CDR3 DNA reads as TGCGCCAGCAGCTTTTCTAGCGGGGGGGAGACCCAGTACTTC. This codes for CASSFSSGGETQYF.

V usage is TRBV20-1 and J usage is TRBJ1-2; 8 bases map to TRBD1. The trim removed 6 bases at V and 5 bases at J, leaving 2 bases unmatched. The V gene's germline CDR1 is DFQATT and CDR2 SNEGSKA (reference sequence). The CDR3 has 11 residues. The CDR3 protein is CSARTGYGYTF. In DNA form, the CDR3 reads TGCAGTGCCCGGACAGGGTATGGCTACACCTTC.

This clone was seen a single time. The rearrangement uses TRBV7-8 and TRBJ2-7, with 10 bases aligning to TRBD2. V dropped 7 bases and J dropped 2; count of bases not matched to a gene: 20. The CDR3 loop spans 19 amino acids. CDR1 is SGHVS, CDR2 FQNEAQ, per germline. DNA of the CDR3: TGTGCCAGCACCTCGGGGCTAGCGGGGGACTATGTAAAACCCTACGAGCAGTACTTC. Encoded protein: CASTSGLAGDYVKPYEQYF. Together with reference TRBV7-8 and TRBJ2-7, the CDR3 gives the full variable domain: GAGVSQSPRYKVAKRGQDVALRCDPISGHVSLFWYQQALGQGPEFLTYFQNEAQLDKSGLPSDRFFAERPEGSVSTLKIQRTQQEDSAVYLCASTSGLAGDYVKPYEQYFGPGTRLTVT.

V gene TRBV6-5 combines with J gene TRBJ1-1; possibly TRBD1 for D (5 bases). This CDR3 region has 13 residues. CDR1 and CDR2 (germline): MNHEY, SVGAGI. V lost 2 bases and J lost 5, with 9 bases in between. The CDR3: CASSYGRVTEAFF. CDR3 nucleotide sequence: TGTGCCAGCAGTTACGGCAGGGTAACTGAAGCTTTCTTT.

The CDR3 nucleotides are TGCGCCAGCAGCTTGGTGACAGGGAATGAAAAACTGTTTTTT. Protein product: CASSLVTGNEKLFF. The chain couples TRBV5-1 to TRBJ1-4; the match to TRBD1 covers 7 bases. The CDR3 runs to 14 residues. Germline V gives CDR1 SGHRS, CDR2 YFSETQ. The J segment lost 5 bases and the V segment lost 0 bases, leaving 1 base of the junction unmatched.